The rows below give T cell receptor beta chains drawn from one sample of a study of control samples from healthy donors and cancer patients. TCRdb's copy holds only in-frame clones and misses some; the assay was immunoSEQ multiplex PCR. The table records some 150,000 clones, more than 80% of them present only once. Sequences were obtained from blood. The receptors come from a man aged 18-30 years in good health. CDR3s include the opening cysteine and the closing phenylalanine or tryptophan. Fields, in order: J gene, clone size, V gene, D gene, CDR3 DNA, CDR3 protein. D genes are given only for firm matches. Part of the rows lack a size; the others show once, few, many or a class for expanded clones.

>TRBJ2-5|-|TRBV14|TRBD2
TGTGCCAGCAGCCAAGGATTCGATAGCGGGGCCCGAGAGACCCAGTACTTC
CASSQGFDSGARETQYF
>TRBJ2-7|-|TRBV7-2|-
TGTGCCAGCAGCTTGGGACCATCTGGGTACGAGCAGTACTTC
CASSLGPSGYEQYF
>TRBJ1-6|-|TRBV30|TRBD1
TGTGCCTGGGCACAGGGGGATAATTCACCCCTCCACTTT
CAWAQGDNSPLHF
>TRBJ1-1|-|TRBV4-1|-
TGCGCCAGCAGCCAAGTTGGCAGGGAGAGCGGGGTTTTGAACACTGAAGCTTTCTTT
CASSQVGRESGVLNTEAFF
>TRBJ1-1|-|TRBV30|TRBD1
TGTGCCTGGAAAAACAGGGGGCACCTGAACACTGAAGCTTTCTTT
CAWKNRGHLNTEAFF
>TRBJ2-1|-|TRBV2|-
TGTGCCAGCCTCGAGACTAATGAGCAGTTCTTC
CASLETNEQFF
>TRBJ1-1|once|TRBV7-9|-
TGTGCCAGCAGCTTCCTTGGGGGTGCCGGCACTGAAGCTTTCTTT
CASSFLGGAGTEAFF
>TRBJ1-4|-|TRBV28|TRBD1
TGTGCCAGCAGCCCAGCAGGACAGGTGAACGAAAAACTGTTTTTT
CASSPAGQVNEKLFF
>TRBJ1-1|-|TRBV4-2|-
TGTGCCAGCAGCCAAGATATCTTGGGGAAGAACACTGAAGCTTTCTTT
CASSQDILGKNTEAFF
>TRBJ1-2|-|TRBV19|-
TGTGCCACCTTGACGGCGAACTATGGCTACACCTTC
CATLTANYGYTF
>TRBJ2-3|-|TRBV4-3|-
TGCGCCAGCAGCCAAGACGGGGGAGTGGGTACGCAGTATTTT
CASSQDGGVGTQYF
>TRBJ2-7|-|TRBV9|-
TGTGCCAGCAGCGTAGCCCCTCAGGAAAAGCAGTACTTC
CASSVAPQEKQYF
>TRBJ2-5|-|TRBV9|-
TGTGCCAGCAGCGCCGGGGGACAAGAGACCCAGTACTTC
CASSAGGQETQYF
>TRBJ1-4|-|TRBV9|TRBD1
TGTGCCAGCAGCGTAGGGTCAGGGGGAACTAATGAAAAACTGTTTTTT
CASSVGSGGTNEKLFF
>TRBJ1-4|-|TRBV6-5|TRBD1
TGTGCCAGCAGGATGGGACAGCTCCCTAATGAAAAACTGTTTTTT
CASRMGQLPNEKLFF
>TRBJ2-5|-|TRBV5-6|TRBD2
TGTGCCAGCAGCTTGGATGGGACTAGCGGGGAGACCCAGTACTTC
CASSLDGTSGETQYF
>TRBJ2-7|-|TRBV5-1|-
TGCGCCAGCAGCTTGGGCAGGGTATACGAGCAGTACTTC
CASSLGRVYEQYF
>TRBJ1-5|-|TRBV28|-
TGTGCCAGCAGTCCGTCTTTAGGAAATCAGCCCCAGCATTTT
CASSPSLGNQPQHF
>TRBJ1-1|-|TRBV7-9|-
TGTGCCAGCAGCTTAGGGGGGCGCTTCCCTGAAGCTTTCTTT
CASSLGGRFPEAFF
>TRBJ2-2|few|TRBV7-2|-
TGTGCCAGCAGCTTAGTCGGAGGGGGTGGTACCGGGGAGCTGTTTTTT
CASSLVGGGGTGELFF
>TRBJ2-3|once|TRBV7-2|-
TGTGCCAGCAGCTTAGGACAAGGGAGCACAGATACGCAGTATTTT
CASSLGQGSTDTQYF
>TRBJ1-4|-|TRBV27|-
TGTGCCAGCCTGTCCGTGGACCAACGAAAACTGTTTTTT
CASLSVDQRKLFF
>TRBJ2-3|-|TRBV6-6|TRBD1
TGTGCCAGCAGTTCCCGGGACAGGGCATTAGATACGCAGTATTTT
CASSSRDRALDTQYF
>TRBJ2-1|-|TRBV3-1/TRBV3-2|TRBD2
TGTGCCAGCAGCCAAGATAAAGAACGGGGGAAGGTTCTAGCGGGGGCCTTCTCCTACAATGAGCAGTTCTTC
CASSQDKERGKVLAGAFSYNEQFF
>TRBJ1-2|-|TRBV2|-
TGTGCCAGCAGTGAAGCGCGGTGGACGGACTATGGCTACACCTTC
CASSEARWTDYGYTF
>TRBJ2-7|-|TRBV19|-
TGTGCCAGTGGGGGGACGGGCAACGAGCAGTACTTC
CASGGTGNEQYF
>TRBJ2-2|-|TRBV9|-
TGTGCCAGCAGCGTAGCCAGGGGCGCGCGTGGCGGGGAGCTGTTTTTT
CASSVARGARGGELFF
>TRBJ1-6|-|TRBV6-6|-
TGTGCCAGCAGTTACTCAACTTATAATTCACCCCTCCACTTT
CASSYSTYNSPLHF
>TRBJ1-6|-|TRBV7-2|TRBD1
TGTGCCAGCAGCTTCCACAGGGGCGCTAATTCACCCCTCCACTTT
CASSFHRGANSPLHF
>TRBJ1-3|-|TRBV9|-
TGTGCCAGCAGCGTAGTGCCGGGGGGGGTTGGAAACACCATATATTTT
CASSVVPGGVGNTIYF
>TRBJ2-3|-|TRBV6-6|TRBD2
TGTGCCAGCAGGGAAAGCGGGGGGCCAGATACGCAGTATTTT
CASRESGGPDTQYF
>TRBJ1-1|-|TRBV5-1|TRBD1
TGCGCCAGCAGCTTGAAACCCACAGGGGGCGAGACTGAAGCTTTCTTT
CASSLKPTGGETEAFF
>TRBJ2-1|once|TRBV5-6|-
TGTGCCAGCAGCAAGGGCCTAGGGAATGAGCAGTTCTTC
CASSKGLGNEQFF
>TRBJ2-7|few|TRBV4-1|TRBD1
TGCGCCAGCAGCCAAGGACAGGGGGCGAGTGAGCAGTACTTC
CASSQGQGASEQYF
>TRBJ2-3|-|TRBV6-4|-
TGTGCCAGCAGTGACTCGAATGGGGGCACAGATACGCAGTATTTT
CASSDSNGGTDTQYF
>TRBJ1-1|-|TRBV5-8|-
TGTGCCAGCAGCCTCTCCCTGGGGGGGCCTCCGAGCACTGAAGCTTTCTTT
CASSLSLGGPPSTEAFF
>TRBJ2-1|-|TRBV19|-
TGTGCCAGTAGTTCCCTTGGGGGGAAGGGCTCCTACAATGAGCAGTTCTTC
CASSSLGGKGSYNEQFF
>TRBJ2-5|-|TRBV7-2|-
TGTGCCAGCAGCTCCACGCGGGGCCTGGAAGAGACCCAGTACTTC
CASSSTRGLEETQYF
>TRBJ2-1|-|TRBV2|-
TGTGCCAGCAGCCGGAGGGGGGGGAGCTCCTACAATGAGCAGTTCTTC
CASSRRGGSSYNEQFF
>TRBJ1-1|-|TRBV18|-
TGTGCCAGCTCACCATCGGAGAGGGGTCCCACTGAAGCTTTCTTT
CASSPSERGPTEAFF